The 22 T cell receptor beta chains in this list originate from one sample, sequenced in a study of PD-1 blockade in classical Hodgkin lymphoma. Produced via immunoSEQ multiplex PCR; TCRdb's table is partial and in-frame only. Of around 13,000 clones detected, approximately 87% appear once; the ten largest clones hold 0.5% to 0.65%. Each and every patient relapsed after autologous stem cell transplantation, and patients got differing brentuximab vedotin exposure. Magnetic negative selection served to purify CD4+ T cells out of PBMCs that had been thawed. The sample here was CD4+ T cells from blood, taken at baseline. The receptors derive from a human donor with classical Hodgkin lymphoma.

The chain employs TRBV28 and TRBJ1-4, with D perhaps TRBD1 (6 bases). V was trimmed by 2 bases and J by 2 bases, leaving 9 bases between them. Germline V gene sequence: CDR1 MDHEN, CDR2 SYDVKM. The length of the CDR3 is 15 residues. CDR3: CASSLPQGTNEKLFF. Written as DNA, the CDR3 is TGTGCCAGCAGTTTACCACAGGGTACTAATGAAAAACTGTTTTTT.

V gene TRBV11-3 combines with J gene TRBJ2-3; D remains unclear. Germline CDR1 SGHNT, CDR2 YENEEA. This CDR3 is built from 14 residues. V gave up 1 base and J gave up 6 bases, with 11 bases separating them. The CDR3, as DNA: TGTGCCAGCAGCTTAGTGAGACCGAACGATACGCAGTATTTT. Its translation is CASSLVRPNDTQYF.

The rearrangement joins TRBV7-9 to TRBJ2-1; D uncertain. The V and J ends lost 3 bases and 1 base respectively, with 7 bases between them. This CDR3 comprises 14 residues. From germline, CDR1 is SEHNR and CDR2 FQNEAQ (reference sequence). CDR3 protein: CASSLVESYNEQFF. CDR3 coding DNA: TGTGCCAGCAGCTTGGTTGAATCCTACAATGAGCAGTTCTTC.

The chain is built from TRBV10-3 and TRBJ2-1; no clear D. V lost 3 bases to trimming and J lost 0 bases, with 6 bases between them. The CDR3 has 14 amino acids. Germline V gene lookup returns CDR1 ENHRY and CDR2 SYGVKD. CDR3 protein: CAISDRSSYNEQFF. CDR3 in DNA: TGTGCCATCAGTGATAGGAGCTCCTACAATGAGCAGTTCTTC.

The chain employs TRBV28 and TRBJ2-3; tentatively, D is TRBD1 (5 bases). The CDR3 spans 13 residues. Deletions cut 5 bases from V and 6 bases from J, with 12 bases between. Germline V gives CDR1 MDHEN, CDR2 SYDVKM. CDR3 sequence (DNA): TGTGCCAGCAGTGCCAGGGCTCCTGATACGCAGTATTTT. It translates to CASSARAPDTQYF.

The V gene is TRBV11-1, the J gene TRBJ2-7; D remains ambiguous. Germline CDR1 SGHAT, CDR2 FQDESV (reference sequence). The germline V and J ends were trimmed by 5 bases and 2 bases, with 16 bases remaining between them. The CDR3 length is 15 residues. CDR3 coding DNA: TGTGCCAGCAGCGCAAACGTCGGCCTAGCCTACGAGCAGTACTTC. Translation gives CASSANVGLAYEQYF.

V usage is TRBV6-6 and J usage is TRBJ1-2; unclear D gene. Looked up from germline, CDR1 is MNHNY and CDR2 is SVGAGI (reference sequence). The CDR3 extends over 15 amino acids. Trimming left V 2 bases short and J 7 bases short, with 17 bases between. The CDR3 sequence is CASSYPRTRESGYTF. DNA of the CDR3: TGTGCCAGCAGTTACCCAAGGACTAGGGAGTCTGGCTACACCTTC.

The genes are TRBV10-3 and TRBJ1-2, with a possible D match to TRBD1 (5 bases). V dropped 6 bases and J dropped 8 bases, with 13 bases sitting between them. Germline values: CDR1 ENHRY, CDR2 SYGVKD. The CDR3 extends over 12 amino acids. CDR3 bases: TGTGCCATCAGCAGCCGGGGCCCCGGCTACACCTTC. It encodes CAISSRGPGYTF.

The chain joins TRBV21-1 to TRBJ2-7; TRBD2 is the table's D call, not checked against the DNA. TRBV21-1 is shown as a pseudogene. The CDR3 is 16 amino acids. In nucleotides, the CDR3 is TGTGCCAGCAGCAAAGTCCTCCGGGACTCGTACTACGAGCAGTACTTC. Translating gives CASSKVLRDSYYEQYF.

The chain joins TRBV10-3 to TRBJ2-2; D possibly matches TRBD1 or TRBD2 (5 bases each). Trimming shortened V by 4 bases and J by 6 bases, and 15 bases separated the two germline ends. The CDR3 runs to 15 residues. Germline CDR1 ENHRY, CDR2 SYGVKD. DNA for the CDR3: TGTGCCATCAGTGTACTTCAACGGGGCGCCGGGGAGCTGTTTTTT. Translation gives CAISVLQRGAGELFF.

This clone has just one count. The rearrangement joins TRBV6-1 to TRBJ2-1, with D possibly matching TRBD2 (5 bases). This CDR3 comprises 16 residues. Germline V lookup: CDR1 MNHNS, CDR2 SASEGT. V was cut by 3 bases and J by 6 bases, with 18 bases left in between. In nucleotides, the CDR3 is TGTGCCAGCAGTGACCGAGGGTCCCTAAAGGGCAATGAGCAGTTCTTC. Amino acids: CASSDRGSLKGNEQFF.

The count of this clone is one. This chain uses TRBV19 with TRBJ1-4; D is undetermined. V was trimmed by 3 bases and J by 3 bases, leaving 11 bases between them. Germline CDR1 is LNHDA and CDR2 is SQIVND (reference sequence). The CDR3 is made up of 15 amino acids. CDR3 region: CASSIDGRPNEKLFF. The CDR3 DNA follows: TGTGCCAGTAGTATCGACGGACGACCTAATGAAAAACTGTTTTTT.

This sequence joins TRBV18 and TRBJ2-2; D remains unclear. V was clipped by 3 bases and J by 1 base, with 9 bases between them. Germline V gene lookup returns CDR1 KGHSH and CDR2 LQKENI. This CDR3 has 15 amino acids. CDR3 sequence (DNA): TGTGCCAGCTCACCCTATGATAGGAACACCGGGGAGCTGTTTTTT. Translating gives CASSPYDRNTGELFF.

CDR3 nucleotides: TGCGCCAGCAGCCCCCCTGACGGAGCCAAAAACATTCAGTACTTC. Amino acid sequence: CASSPPDGAKNIQYF. The V and J genes are TRBV5-1 and TRBJ2-4; no firm D call. This CDR3 is built from 15 residues. Per the germline V gene, CDR1 is SGHRS and CDR2 is YFSETQ. The ends were cut back, 4 bases at V and 0 bases at J, with 11 bases in the middle.

The V gene is TRBV7-8, the J gene TRBJ2-7; 9 bases map to TRBD2. V was pared by 0 bases and J by 4 bases, with 1 base of the junction left unmatched. The CDR3 runs 14 residues. CDR1 and CDR2 (germline): SGHVS, FQNEAQ. CDR3 sequence reads: CASSLASGRYEQYF. The CDR3 region has the DNA TGTGCCAGCAGCTTAGCTAGCGGGAGATACGAGCAGTACTTC.

The V call is TRBV10-2, the J call TRBJ1-2; D is ambiguous. CDR1 and CDR2 from the germline V gene are WSHSY and SAAADI. V was cut by 8 bases and J by 0 bases, with 10 bases left in between. The length of the CDR3 is 13 residues. CDR3 region: CASCVGANYGYTF. In DNA form, the CDR3 reads TGCGCCAGCTGCGTCGGAGCTAACTATGGCTACACCTTC.

This clone was seen once. The chain uses TRBV4-1 and TRBJ1-1; weak D call: TRBD1 (6 bases). CDR1 and CDR2 from the germline V gene are MGHRA and YSYEKL. V was cut by 4 bases and J by 1 base, with 13 bases left in between. The CDR3 spans 15 residues. This CDR3 reads CASSPTGQTNTEAFF. CDR3 sequence (DNA): TGCGCCAGCAGCCCCACGGGACAAACGAACACTGAAGCTTTCTTT.

The gene calls are TRBV7-2 and TRBJ1-6, with 7 bases lining up with TRBD1. V trimming: 5 bases; J trimming: 10 bases; junction bases outside the gene matches: 11. Germline loops: CDR1 SGHTA, CDR2 FQGNSA. This CDR3 contains 15 residues. This CDR3 reads CASSKATGENSPLHF. The DNA for the CDR3 is TGTGCCAGCAGCAAAGCAACAGGGGAAAACTCACCCCTCCACTTT.

CDR3 in amino acids: CASSFSGTSSTDTQYF. The CDR3 region has the DNA TGTGCCAGCAGCTTCTCTGGTACTAGCAGCACAGATACGCAGTATTTT. The chain combines TRBV7-9 with TRBJ2-3; a possible D gene is TRBD2 (6 bases). V dropped 3 bases and J dropped 0 bases, with 13 bases sitting between them. CDR1 and CDR2 from the germline V gene are SEHNR and FQNEAQ (reference sequence). The CDR3 has 16 residues.

V usage is TRBV5-4 and J usage is TRBJ2-1, with TRBD1 as a possible D gene (5 bases). The CDR3 consists of 16 residues. Trimming took 3 bases from V and 0 from J, leaving 13 bases between them. Germline CDR1 is SGHNT and CDR2 is YYREEE (reference sequence). The CDR3 spells CASSCLDSSSYNEQFF. CDR3 DNA sequence: TGTGCCAGCAGCTGCCTAGACAGTAGCTCCTACAATGAGCAGTTCTTC.

This sequence joins TRBV21-1 and TRBJ2-7; the table's D call of TRBD1 was not tested on the DNA. TRBV21-1 is noted as a pseudogene. CDR3 length: 13 amino acids. The CDR3: CASRRDRGYEQYF. DNA of the CDR3: TGTGCCAGCAGACGGGACAGGGGATACGAGCAGTACTTC.

This sequence joins TRBV11-2 and TRBJ2-5; either TRBD1 or TRBD2 may fit D (5 bases each). Deletions cut 4 bases from V and 1 base from J, with 13 bases between. CDR1 is SGHAT and CDR2 is FQNNGV in the germline V gene. The CDR3 loop spans 15 amino acids. CDR3 sequence reads: CASSSMTGTQETQYF. The DNA of the CDR3 is TGTGCCAGCAGCTCGATGACCGGGACCCAAGAGACCCAGTACTTC.